These 10 T cell receptor beta chains share one sample of origin, sequenced in a study of shared clonotypes between healthy human individuals. The protocol was immunoSEQ multiplex PCR, while the TCRdb copy is restricted to in-frame clones and leaves out a portion. Among 550,000 to 850,000 clones, around 74% were seen once, and the ten largest hold 1.7%. The sample taken for sequencing was memory CD4+ T cells sorted from blood. This sample's subset: CD45RA-negative fraction. These receptors came from a woman in her twenties or thirties in good health.

This rearrangement joins TRBV2 to TRBJ1-3; 7 nucleotides match TRBD1. Germline V gene data show CDR1 as SNHLY and CDR2 as FYNNEI. J was trimmed by 5 bases and V by 3 bases; bases with no gene match: 13. The CDR3 contains 17 residues. The CDR3 loop reads CASSDAGMTGLRNTIYF. In nucleotides, the CDR3 is TGTGCCAGCAGTGATGCCGGGATGACAGGGCTGCGAAACACCATATATTTT. Supplemented by reference TRBV2 and TRBJ1-3, the full variable domain reads EPEVTQTPSHQVTQMGQEVILRCVPISNHLYFYWYRQILGQKVEFLVSFYNNEISEKSEIFDDQFSVERPDGSNFTLKIRSTKLEDSAMYFCASSDAGMTGLRNTIYFGEGSWLTVV.

V usage is TRBV5-4 and J usage is TRBJ1-2; TRBD1 might be the D (6 bases). V was pared by 0 bases and J by 4 bases, with 7 bases between. Looked up from germline, CDR1 is SGHNT and CDR2 is YYREEE (reference sequence). The CDR3 covers 13 residues. This chain's CDR3 is CASSLGGPYGYTF. The CDR3 nucleotides are TGTGCCAGCAGCTTGGGGGGGCCCTATGGCTACACCTTC.

The rearrangement uses TRBV7-6 and TRBJ2-6; TRBD2 is a possible D gene (6 bases). CDR3 size: 16 residues. CDR1 is SGHVS and CDR2 is FNYEAQ in the germline V gene. V lost 8 bases and J lost 4, with 18 bases in between. The CDR3 loop is CASSLGGTPGANVLTF. The DNA for the CDR3 is TGTGCCAGCTCCCTTGGGGGGACCCCCGGGGCCAACGTCCTGACTTTC.

The chain recombines TRBV11-2 with TRBJ2-5; 8 bases line up with TRBD1. The V gene's germline CDR1 is SGHAT and CDR2 FQNNGV. V gave up 5 bases and J gave up 7 bases; unmatched junction bases: 6. The CDR3 has 13 amino acids. In DNA, the CDR3 is TGTGCCAGCAGCCTCCGGACAGGGTGGACCCAGTACTTC. Translated, it gives CASSLRTGWTQYF.

The chain employs TRBV5-8 and TRBJ2-1, with 8 bases aligning to TRBD2. CDR1 is SGHTS, CDR2 YDEGEE, per germline. The CDR3 loop spans 18 amino acids. Trimming at V came to 1 base and at J to 0 bases, leaving 9 bases not matched to a gene. The DNA for the CDR3 is TGTGCCAGCAGCTTGCGGGGCGGGAGGTCTAGCTCCTACAATGAGCAGTTCTTC. Residues: CASSLRGGRSSSYNEQFF.

Only a few counts were recorded for this clone. V usage is TRBV19 and J usage is TRBJ1-1, with D unresolved. V was clipped by 1 base and J by 1 base, with 16 bases between them. The CDR3 consists of 17 residues. CDR1 and CDR2 from the germline V gene are LNHDA and SQIVND (reference sequence). CDR3 bases: TGTGCCAGTAGTATAGCAGGCCAAATGGGAGAGAACACTGAAGCTTTCTTT. Translating gives CASSIAGQMGENTEAFF.

The J gene is TRBJ2-1, the V gene TRBV4-2, with TRBD2 matching 9 bases. V lost 0 bases and J lost 6; bases outside the gene matches: 6. The CDR3 covers 16 residues. In germline, CDR1 is LGHNA, CDR2 YNFKEQ. CDR3 in DNA: TGTGCCAGCAGCCAAGATCTAGATAGCGGGAGCAATGAGCAGTTCTTC. It translates to CASSQDLDSGSNEQFF.

Details on this clone: Its ends do not fully match the called genes, so a read error is possible. The rearrangement joins TRBV29-1 to TRBJ2-7, with a possible D match to TRBD1 (6 bases). The CDR3 has 13 amino acids. The germline V gene has CDR1 SQVTM and CDR2 ANQGSEA. As DNA, the CDR3 is TGCAGCGTTGAAGTTAGCATGGGGGCGCGGCAGTGCTTC. Protein sequence: CSVEVSMGARQCF.

The sample holds a few counts of this clone. This chain joins TRBV6-1 and TRBJ2-3; TRBD1 aligns across 8 bases. From germline, CDR1 is MNHNS and CDR2 SASEGT. The length of the CDR3 is 14 residues. The junction had 9 bases not matched to a gene; V was cut back by 7 bases and J by 6 bases. The CDR3 loop is CASILDRARDTQYF. In DNA form, the CDR3 reads TGTGCCAGCATTCTGGACAGGGCCCGCGATACGCAGTATTTT.

The chain links TRBV19 to TRBJ2-1, with 7 bases that match TRBD2. Germline V gives CDR1 LNHDA, CDR2 SQIVND (reference sequence). The V and J ends lost 7 bases and 5 bases, in that order; junction bases with no gene match: 5. This CDR3 has 13 amino acids. CDR3 sequence reads: CASNPGRDNEQFF. The CDR3 DNA is TGTGCCAGTAACCCAGGGAGGGACAATGAGCAGTTCTTC.